The clone carrying this T cell receptor (beta chain) has just a few counts. Its antigen is not identified. Sorted populations were all over 98% pure. Investigators reverse transcribed all isolated RNA, so they sequenced expressed TCRB transcripts. Only in-frame clones appear in the TCRdb table, and some are missing; sequencing was by immunoSEQ multiplex PCR. Of around 400,000 clones detected, more than 13% appear once; the ten largest clones hold about 0.018%. The data are from a study of beta chain features in type 1 diabetes. Findings of the study overall: VDJ junctions in type 1 diabetes patients carried more deletions and fewer insertions. Naive, central memory and Treg TCRB repertoires appeared more alike in patients than in healthy donors.

This TCR was recovered from a woman in her late teens or twenties in good health. Sample: naive CD4+ T cells from blood.

The CDR3 DNA sequence: TGTGCCAGCAGCGCGACTACCTACAATGAGCAGTTCTTC. Protein: CASSATTYNEQFF. V and J are TRBV7-2 and TRBJ2-1; maybe TRBD2 (5 bases). The CDR3 runs 13 residues. Germline CDR1 reads SGHTA; CDR2 reads FQGNSA. Trimming took off 5 bases at V and 2 bases at J, with 7 bases between the two ends.